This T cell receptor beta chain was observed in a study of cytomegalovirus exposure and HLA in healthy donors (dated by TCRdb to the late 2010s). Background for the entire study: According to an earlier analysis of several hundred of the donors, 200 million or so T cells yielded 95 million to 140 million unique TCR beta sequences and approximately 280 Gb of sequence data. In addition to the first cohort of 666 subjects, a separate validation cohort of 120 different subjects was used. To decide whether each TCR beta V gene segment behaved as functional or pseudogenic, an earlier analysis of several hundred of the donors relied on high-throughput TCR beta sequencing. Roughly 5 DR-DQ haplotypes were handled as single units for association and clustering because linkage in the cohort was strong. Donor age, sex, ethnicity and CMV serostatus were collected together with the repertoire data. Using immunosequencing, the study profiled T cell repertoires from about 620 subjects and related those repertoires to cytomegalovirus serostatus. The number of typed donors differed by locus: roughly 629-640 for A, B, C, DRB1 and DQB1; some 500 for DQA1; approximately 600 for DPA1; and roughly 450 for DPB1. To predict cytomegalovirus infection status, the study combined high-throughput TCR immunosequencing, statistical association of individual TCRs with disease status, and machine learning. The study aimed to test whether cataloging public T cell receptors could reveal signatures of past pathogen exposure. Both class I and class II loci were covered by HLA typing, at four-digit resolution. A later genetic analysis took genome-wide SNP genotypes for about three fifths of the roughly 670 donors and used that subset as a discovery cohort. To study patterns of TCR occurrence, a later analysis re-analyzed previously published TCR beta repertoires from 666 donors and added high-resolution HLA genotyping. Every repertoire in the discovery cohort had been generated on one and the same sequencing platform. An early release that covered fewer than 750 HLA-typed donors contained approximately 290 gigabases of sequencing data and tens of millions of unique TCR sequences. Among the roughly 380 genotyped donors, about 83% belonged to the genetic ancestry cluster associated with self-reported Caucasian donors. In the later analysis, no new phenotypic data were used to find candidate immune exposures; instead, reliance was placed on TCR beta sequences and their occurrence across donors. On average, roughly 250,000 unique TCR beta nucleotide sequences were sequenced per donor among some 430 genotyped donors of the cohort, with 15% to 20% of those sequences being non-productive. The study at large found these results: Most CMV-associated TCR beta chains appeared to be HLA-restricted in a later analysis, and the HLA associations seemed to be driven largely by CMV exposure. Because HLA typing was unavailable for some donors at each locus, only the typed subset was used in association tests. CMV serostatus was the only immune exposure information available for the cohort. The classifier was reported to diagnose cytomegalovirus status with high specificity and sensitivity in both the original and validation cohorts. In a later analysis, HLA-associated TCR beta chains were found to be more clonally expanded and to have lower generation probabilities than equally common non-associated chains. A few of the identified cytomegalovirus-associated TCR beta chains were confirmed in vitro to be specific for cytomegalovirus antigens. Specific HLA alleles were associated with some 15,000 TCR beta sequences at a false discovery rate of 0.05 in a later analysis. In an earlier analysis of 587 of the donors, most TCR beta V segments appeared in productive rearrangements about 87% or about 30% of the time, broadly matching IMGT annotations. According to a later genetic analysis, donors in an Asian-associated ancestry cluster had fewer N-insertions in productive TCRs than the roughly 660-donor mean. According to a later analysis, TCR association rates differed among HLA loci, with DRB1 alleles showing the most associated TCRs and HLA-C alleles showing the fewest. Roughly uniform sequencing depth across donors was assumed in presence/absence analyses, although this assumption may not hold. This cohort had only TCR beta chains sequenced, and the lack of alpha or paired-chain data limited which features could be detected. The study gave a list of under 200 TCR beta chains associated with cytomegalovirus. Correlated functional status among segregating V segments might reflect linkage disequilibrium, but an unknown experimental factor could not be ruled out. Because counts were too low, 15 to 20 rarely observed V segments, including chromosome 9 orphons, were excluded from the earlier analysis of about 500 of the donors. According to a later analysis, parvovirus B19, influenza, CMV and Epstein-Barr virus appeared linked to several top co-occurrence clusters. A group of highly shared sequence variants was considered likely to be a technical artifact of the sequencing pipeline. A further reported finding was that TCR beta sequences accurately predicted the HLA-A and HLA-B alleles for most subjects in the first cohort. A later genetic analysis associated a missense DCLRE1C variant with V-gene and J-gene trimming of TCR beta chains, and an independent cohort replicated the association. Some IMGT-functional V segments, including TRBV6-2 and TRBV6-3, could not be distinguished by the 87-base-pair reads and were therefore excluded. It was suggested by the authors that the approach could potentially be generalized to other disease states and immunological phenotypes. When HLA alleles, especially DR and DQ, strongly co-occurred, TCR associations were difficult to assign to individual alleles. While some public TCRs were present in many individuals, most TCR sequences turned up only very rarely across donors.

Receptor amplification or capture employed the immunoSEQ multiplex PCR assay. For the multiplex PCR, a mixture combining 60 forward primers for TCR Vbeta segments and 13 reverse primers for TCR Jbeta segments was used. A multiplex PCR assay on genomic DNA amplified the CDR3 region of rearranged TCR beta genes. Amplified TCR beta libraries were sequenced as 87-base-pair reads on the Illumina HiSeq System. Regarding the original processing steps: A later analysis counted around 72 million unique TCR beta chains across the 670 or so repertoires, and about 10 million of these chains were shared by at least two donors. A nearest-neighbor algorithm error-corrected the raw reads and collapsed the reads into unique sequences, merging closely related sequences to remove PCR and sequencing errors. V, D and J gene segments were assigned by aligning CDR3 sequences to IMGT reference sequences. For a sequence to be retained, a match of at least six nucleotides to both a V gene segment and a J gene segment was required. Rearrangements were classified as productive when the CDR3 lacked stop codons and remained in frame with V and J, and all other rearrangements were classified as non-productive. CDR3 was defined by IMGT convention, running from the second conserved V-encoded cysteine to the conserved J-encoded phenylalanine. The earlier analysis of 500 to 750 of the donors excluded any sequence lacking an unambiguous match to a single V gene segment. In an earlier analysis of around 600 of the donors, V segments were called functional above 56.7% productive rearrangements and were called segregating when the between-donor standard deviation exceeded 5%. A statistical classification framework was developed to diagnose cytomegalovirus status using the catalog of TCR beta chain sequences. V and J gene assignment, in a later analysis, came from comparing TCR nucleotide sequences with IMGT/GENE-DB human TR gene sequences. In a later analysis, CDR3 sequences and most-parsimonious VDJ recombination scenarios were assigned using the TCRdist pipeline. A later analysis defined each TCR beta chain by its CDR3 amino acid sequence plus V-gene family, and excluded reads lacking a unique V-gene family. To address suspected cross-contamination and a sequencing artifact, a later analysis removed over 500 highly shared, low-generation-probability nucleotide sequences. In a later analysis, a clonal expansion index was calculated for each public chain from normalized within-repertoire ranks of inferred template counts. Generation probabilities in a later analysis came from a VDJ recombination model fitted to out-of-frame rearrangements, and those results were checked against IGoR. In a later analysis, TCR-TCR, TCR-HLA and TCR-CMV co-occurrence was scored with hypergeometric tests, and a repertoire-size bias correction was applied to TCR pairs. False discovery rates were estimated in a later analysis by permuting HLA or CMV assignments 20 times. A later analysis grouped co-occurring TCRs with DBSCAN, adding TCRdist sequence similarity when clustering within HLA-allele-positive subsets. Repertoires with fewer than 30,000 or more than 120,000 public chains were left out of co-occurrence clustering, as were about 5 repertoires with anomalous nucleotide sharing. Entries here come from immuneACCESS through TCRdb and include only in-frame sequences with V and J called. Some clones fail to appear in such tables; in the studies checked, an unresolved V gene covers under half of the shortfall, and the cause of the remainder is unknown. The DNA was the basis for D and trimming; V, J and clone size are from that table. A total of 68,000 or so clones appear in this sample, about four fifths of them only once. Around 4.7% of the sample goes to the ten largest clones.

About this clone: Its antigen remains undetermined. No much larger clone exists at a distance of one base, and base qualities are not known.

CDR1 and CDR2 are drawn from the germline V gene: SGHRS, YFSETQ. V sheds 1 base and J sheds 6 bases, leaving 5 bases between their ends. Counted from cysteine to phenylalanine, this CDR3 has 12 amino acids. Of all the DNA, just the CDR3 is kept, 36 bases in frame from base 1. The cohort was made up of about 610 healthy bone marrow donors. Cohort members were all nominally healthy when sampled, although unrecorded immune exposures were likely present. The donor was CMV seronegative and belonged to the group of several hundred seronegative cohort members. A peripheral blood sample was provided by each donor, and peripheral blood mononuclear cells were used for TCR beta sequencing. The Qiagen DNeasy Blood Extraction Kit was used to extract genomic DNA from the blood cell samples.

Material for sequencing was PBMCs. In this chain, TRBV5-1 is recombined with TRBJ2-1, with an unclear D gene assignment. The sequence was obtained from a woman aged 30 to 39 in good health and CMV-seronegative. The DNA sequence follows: TGCGCCAGCAGCTTGAGCTTCAATGAGCAGTTCTTC. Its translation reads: CASSLSFNEQFF.